Included here is one T cell receptor (beta chain) sequence, with context. Antigen: not known. Per the germline V gene, CDR1 is WNHNN and CDR2 is SYGVQD (reference sequence). V was cut by 3 bases and J by 7 bases, with 7 bases left in between. The CDR3 loop spans 12 amino acids. This PCR relied on a set of 60 Vbeta primers and 13 Jbeta primers. The assay was immunoSEQ multiplex PCR, and TCRdb's table has in-frame clones only and misses some. The sample lists under 200,000 clones, less than 80% seen once, with 3.5% to 5% in the top ten. The sample belongs to a study of cytomegalovirus exposure and HLA in healthy donors. Study results and caveats: Later on, a genetic analysis was performed. It linked a missense variant in DCLRE1C with V- and J-gene trimming of TCR beta. A later look showed TCR association rates differing by HLA locus, highest for DRB1 and lowest for HLA-C.

The donors gave bone marrow, and they were healthy. This sequence was found in a woman aged 25 to 39 in good health and CMV-seropositive. The rearrangement links TRBV10-1 to TRBJ2-1; weak D call: TRBD2 (6 bases). The sample comprised PBMCs. Here the CDR3 DNA reads TGCGCCAGCAGTGACGGAGGGAATGAGCAGTTCTTC. It is translated as CASSDGGNEQFF.